A single T cell receptor (beta chain) is shown here with its context. Its antigen remains unidentified. Mismatch with germline at one junction end may stem from a read error. The data were taken from a study of blood T cells in healthy people across ages. Across the whole study: About one barcoded beta molecule per two T cells was captured by template switching.

Next came a second PCR, run for roughly 7 to 12 cycles, which used a sample-barcoded 5' primer along with a J-beta primer mix. TCRdb re-called the 5' RACE reads through MiXCR, storing one row per CDR3 protein. Of about 1.1 million distinct CDR3 sequences in the sample, around two fifths are singletons; the top ten hold 10% to 15%. General study results and limits: Per million T cells, the diversity of TCR beta decreased roughly linearly as age advanced. Strong correlation linked observed beta diversity and percent naive T cells. Unknown donor CMV status possibly confounded expanded clonotype changes.

The receptor's source is a young man in good health. Source material: blood.

CDR3 amino acids: CASSPRTAGSSYNEQFF. CDR3 bases: TGTGCCAGCTCACCAAGGACTGCCGGGAGCTCCTACAACGAGCAGTTCTTC. The genes are TRBV18 and TRBJ2-1; D is possibly TRBD2 (6 bases). The CDR3 consists of 17 residues. Germline CDR1 is KGHSH and CDR2 is LQKENI.